Listed here are 8 T cell receptor beta chains from one sample, sequenced in a study of identifying expanded T cells in peripheral blood. Sequencing was performed with immunoSEQ multiplex PCR; in TCRdb, only in-frame clones are kept and a portion is missing. The data hold around 99,000 clones, with around 89% observed a single time. The sequenced material came from blood. These receptor sequences come from a person aged 18 to 70 in good health.

The rearrangement links TRBV28 to TRBJ1-2, with D possibly being TRBD1 (5 bases). This CDR3 spans 12 amino acids. V was shortened by 6 bases and J by 5 bases, with 10 bases between the two germline ends. Germline V lookup: CDR1 MDHEN, CDR2 SYDVKM. In nucleotides, the CDR3 is TGTGCCAGCAGAAGGACACAGTATGGCTACACCTTC. Protein: CASRRTQYGYTF.

The V gene is TRBV7-2, the J gene TRBJ1-2; 9 bases agree with TRBD1. CDR3 length: 15 residues. Per germline, CDR1 SGHTA and CDR2 FQGNSA. The ends lost 5 bases at V and 6 bases at J; junction bases unmatched: 10. The DNA for the CDR3 is TGTGCCAGCAGCCCTGACAGGGGGATGTTGAATGGCTACACCTTC. Translated, it gives CASSPDRGMLNGYTF.

This clone was picked up a small number of times. The chain couples TRBV7-3 to TRBJ1-2; D perhaps matches TRBD1 (5 bases). The CDR3 is 13 residues long. Trimming stripped 0 bases from V and 7 bases from J, with 9 bases between. Germline values: CDR1 SGHTA, CDR2 FQGTGA. The CDR3 sequence: CASSLTGAAGYTF. The DNA for the CDR3 is TGTGCCAGCAGCTTAACAGGGGCAGCTGGCTACACCTTC.

The chain employs TRBV7-2 and TRBJ2-7; 7 nucleotides agree with TRBD1. This CDR3 region has 14 residues. J lost 0 bases, V lost 3 bases, and 2 bases had no gene match. CDR1 SGHTA and CDR2 FQGNSA come from the germline V gene. The CDR3 coding sequence is TGTGCCAGCAGCTTGGACAGGAACTCCTACGAGCAGTACTTC. It specifies CASSLDRNSYEQYF. The complete variable domain, with remaining parts taken from reference TRBV7-2 and TRBJ2-7, reads GAGVSQSPSNKVTEKGKDVELRCDPISGHTALYWYRQSLGQGLEFLIYFQGNSAPDKSGLPSDRFSAERTGGSVSTLTIQRTQQEDSAVYLCASSLDRNSYEQYFGPGTRLTVT.

The rearrangement joins TRBV7-9 to TRBJ2-7; D assignment may be TRBD1 or TRBD2 (5 bases each). Trimming cost V 5 bases and J 1 base, with 12 bases left between them. The length of the CDR3 is 14 residues. Germline CDR1 reads SEHNR; CDR2 reads FQNEAQ (reference sequence). The DNA for the CDR3 is TGTGCCAGCAGCCGGGGACGGCTATCCTACGAGCAGTACTTC. It translates to CASSRGRLSYEQYF.

The rearrangement uses TRBV6-6 and TRBJ2-1, with a weak D call TRBD2 (6 bases). Germline CDR1 is MNHNY and CDR2 is SVGAGI (reference sequence). The CDR3 has 14 residues. With 5 bases removed from V and 4 bases from J, the gap between germline ends came to 12 bases. The CDR3 DNA sequence: TGTGCCAGCAGTCCCTTAGCGGTGTACAATGAGCAGTTCTTC. It encodes CASSPLAVYNEQFF.

The rearrangement joins TRBV13 to TRBJ2-5; D remains ambiguous. V was pared by 6 bases and J by 3 bases, with 14 bases between. This CDR3 region has 14 residues. The germline V gene encodes CDR1 PRHDT and CDR2 FYEKMQ (reference sequence). The DNA for the CDR3 is TGTGCCAGCAGGGTGTGGATATCCGAAGAGACCCAGTACTTC. Translating gives CASRVWISEETQYF.

The chain joins TRBV5-1 to TRBJ1-1, with D unresolved. The V gene's germline CDR1 is SGHRS and CDR2 YFSETQ. V was trimmed by 0 bases and J by 11 bases, leaving 20 bases between them. CDR3 length: 15 amino acids. The DNA of the CDR3 is TGCGCCAGCAGCTTGGATCTGGGGATTCTGGCTCGGGCTTTCTTT. Amino acid sequence: CASSLDLGILARAFF.